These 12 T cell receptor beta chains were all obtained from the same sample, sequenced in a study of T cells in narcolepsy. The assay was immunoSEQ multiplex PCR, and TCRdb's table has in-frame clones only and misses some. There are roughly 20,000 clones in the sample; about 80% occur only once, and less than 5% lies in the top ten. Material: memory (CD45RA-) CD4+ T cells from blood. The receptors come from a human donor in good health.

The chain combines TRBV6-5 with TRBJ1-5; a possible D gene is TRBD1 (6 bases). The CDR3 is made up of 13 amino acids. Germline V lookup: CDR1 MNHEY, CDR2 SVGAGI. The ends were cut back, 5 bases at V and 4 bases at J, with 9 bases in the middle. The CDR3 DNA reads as TGTGCCAGCAGTGGACAGCAGAATCAGCCCCAGCATTTT. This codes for CASSGQQNQPQHF.

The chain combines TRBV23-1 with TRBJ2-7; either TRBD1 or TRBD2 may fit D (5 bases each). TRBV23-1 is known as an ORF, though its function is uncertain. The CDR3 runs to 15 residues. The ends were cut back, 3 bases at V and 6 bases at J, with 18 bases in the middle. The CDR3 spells CASSHPGTLNIEQYF. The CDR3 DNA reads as TGCGCCAGCAGTCACCCCGGGACCCTAAACATCGAGCAGTACTTC.

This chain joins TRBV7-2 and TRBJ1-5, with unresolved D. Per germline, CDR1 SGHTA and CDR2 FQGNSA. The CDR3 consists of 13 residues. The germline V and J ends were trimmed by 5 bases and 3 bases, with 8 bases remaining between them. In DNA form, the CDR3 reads TGTGCCAGCAGCCTTATAGACAATCAGCCCCAGCATTTT. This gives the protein CASSLIDNQPQHF.

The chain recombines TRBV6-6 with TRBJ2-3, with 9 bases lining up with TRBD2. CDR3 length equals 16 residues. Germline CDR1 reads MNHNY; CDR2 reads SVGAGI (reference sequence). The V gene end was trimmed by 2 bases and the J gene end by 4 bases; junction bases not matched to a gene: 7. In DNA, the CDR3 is TGTGCCAGCAGTTACAAGCCAGCGGGGGGCTCAGATACGCAGTATTTT. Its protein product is CASSYKPAGGSDTQYF.

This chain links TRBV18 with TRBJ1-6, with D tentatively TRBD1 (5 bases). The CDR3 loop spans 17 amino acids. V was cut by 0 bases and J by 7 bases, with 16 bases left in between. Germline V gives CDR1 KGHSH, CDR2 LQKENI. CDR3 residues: CASSPPVGGLDNSPLHF. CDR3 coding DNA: TGTGCCAGCTCACCACCGGTTGGGGGGTTAGACAATTCACCCCTCCACTTT.

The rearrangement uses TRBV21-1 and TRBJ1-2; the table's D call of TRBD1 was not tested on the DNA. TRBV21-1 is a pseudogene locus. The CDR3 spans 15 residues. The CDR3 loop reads CASSNHWHPNYGYTF. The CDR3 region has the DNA TGTGCCAGCAGCAATCATTGGCACCCTAACTATGGCTACACCTTC.

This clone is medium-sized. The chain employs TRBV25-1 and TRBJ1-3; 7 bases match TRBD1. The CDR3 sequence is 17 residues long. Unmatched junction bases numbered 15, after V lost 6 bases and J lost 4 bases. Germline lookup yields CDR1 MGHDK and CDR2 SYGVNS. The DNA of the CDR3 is TGTGCCAGCAGCGGATGGGGAGGGGGCGCGAAAGGAAACACCATATATTTT. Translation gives CASSGWGGGAKGNTIYF.

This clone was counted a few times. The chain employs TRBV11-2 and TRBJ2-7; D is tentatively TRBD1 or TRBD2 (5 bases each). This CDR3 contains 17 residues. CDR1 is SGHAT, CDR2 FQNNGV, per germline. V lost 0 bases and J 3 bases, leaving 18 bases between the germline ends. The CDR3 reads CASSLDSAGWGNYEQYF. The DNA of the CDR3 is TGTGCCAGCAGCTTAGACTCCGCCGGCTGGGGGAACTACGAGCAGTACTTC.

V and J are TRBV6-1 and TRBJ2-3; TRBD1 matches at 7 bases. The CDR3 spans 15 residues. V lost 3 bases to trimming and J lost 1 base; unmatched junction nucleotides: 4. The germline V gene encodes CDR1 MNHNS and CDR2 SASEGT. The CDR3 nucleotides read TGTGCCAGCAGTGATAATGGACAGGGCACAGATACGCAGTATTTT. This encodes CASSDNGQGTDTQYF.

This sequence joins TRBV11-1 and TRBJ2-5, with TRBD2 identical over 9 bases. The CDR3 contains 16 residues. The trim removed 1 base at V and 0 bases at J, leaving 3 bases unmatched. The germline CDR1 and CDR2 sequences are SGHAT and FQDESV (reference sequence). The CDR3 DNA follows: TGTGCCAGCAGCTTAGTCGCGGGGGGGAACCAAGAGACCCAGTACTTC. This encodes CASSLVAGGNQETQYF.

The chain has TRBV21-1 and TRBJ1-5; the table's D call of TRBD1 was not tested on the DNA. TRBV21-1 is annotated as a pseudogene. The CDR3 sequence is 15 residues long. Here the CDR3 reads CASSNWTDRRRPQHF. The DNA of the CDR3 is TGTGCCAGCAGCAACTGGACAGACCGTCGTAGGCCCCAGCATTTT.

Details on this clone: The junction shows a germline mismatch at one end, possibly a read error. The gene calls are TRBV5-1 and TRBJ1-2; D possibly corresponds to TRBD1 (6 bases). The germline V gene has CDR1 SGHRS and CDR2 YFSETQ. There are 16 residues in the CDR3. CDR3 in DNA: TGCGCCAGCAGCTTAGGTCAGACAGGCCCTAAATATGGCTACACCTTC. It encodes CASSLGQTGPKYGYTF.